This T cell receptor (beta chain) was recovered during a study of blood T cell repertoires in COVID-19. For the study at large: From the United States, Italy and Spain came samples of acute and convalescent COVID-19. The analysed material was cDNA or gDNA that came from T cells, B-cell-depleted T cells, or PBMCs.

The study drew participants aged about 18 to 95 years from some 24 US areas. Grouping used clinical history reported by participants in a survey and questionnaire. The data were produced by immunoSEQ multiplex PCR, yet TCRdb's version contains in-frame clones alone and is incomplete. The sample lists under 200,000 clones, roughly 83% seen once, with 13% in the top ten. V was pared by 0 bases and J by 3 bases, with 15 bases between. Germline CDR1 and CDR2: LNHNV and YYDKDF (reference sequence). The CDR3 extends over 16 amino acids. The rearrangement joins TRBV15 to TRBJ2-7; possibly TRBD1 for D (5 bases). This sequence originates from a woman in her fifties or sixties who had recovered from COVID-19. The sequenced material came from PBMCs or T cells enriched from blood (not recorded which). The DNA for the CDR3 is TGTGCCACCAGCAGAGATAGGGGTGTAGGGTTCTACGAGCAGTACTTC. Translating it yields CATSRDRGVGFYEQYF.